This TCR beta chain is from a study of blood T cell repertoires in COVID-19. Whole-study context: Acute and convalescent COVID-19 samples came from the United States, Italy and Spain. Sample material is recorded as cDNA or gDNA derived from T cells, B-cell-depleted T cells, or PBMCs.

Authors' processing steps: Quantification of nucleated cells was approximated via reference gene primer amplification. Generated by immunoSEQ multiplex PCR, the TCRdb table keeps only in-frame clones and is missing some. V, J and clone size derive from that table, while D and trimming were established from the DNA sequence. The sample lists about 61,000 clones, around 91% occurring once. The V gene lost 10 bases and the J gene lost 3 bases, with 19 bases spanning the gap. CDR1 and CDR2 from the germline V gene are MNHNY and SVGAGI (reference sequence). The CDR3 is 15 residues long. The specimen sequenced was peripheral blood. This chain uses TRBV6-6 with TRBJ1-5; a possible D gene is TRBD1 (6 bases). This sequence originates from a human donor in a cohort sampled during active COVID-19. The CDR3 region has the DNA TGTGCCAACGATCCCACAGGGATCGTCAATCAGCCCCAGCATTTT. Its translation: CANDPTGIVNQPQHF.